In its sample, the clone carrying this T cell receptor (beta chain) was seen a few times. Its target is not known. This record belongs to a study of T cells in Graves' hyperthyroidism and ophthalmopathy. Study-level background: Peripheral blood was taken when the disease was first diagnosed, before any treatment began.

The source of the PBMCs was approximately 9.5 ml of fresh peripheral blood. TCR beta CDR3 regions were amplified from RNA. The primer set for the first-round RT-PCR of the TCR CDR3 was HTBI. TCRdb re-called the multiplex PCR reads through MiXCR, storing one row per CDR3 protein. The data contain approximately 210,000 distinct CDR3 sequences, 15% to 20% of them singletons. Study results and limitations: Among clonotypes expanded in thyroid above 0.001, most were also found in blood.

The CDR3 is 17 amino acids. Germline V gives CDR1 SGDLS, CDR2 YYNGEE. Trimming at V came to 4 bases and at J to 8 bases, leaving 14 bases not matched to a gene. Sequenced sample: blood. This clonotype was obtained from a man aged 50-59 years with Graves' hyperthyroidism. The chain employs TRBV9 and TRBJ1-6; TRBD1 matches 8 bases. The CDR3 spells CASSRSPDRVLDSPLHF. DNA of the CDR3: TGTGCCAGCAGCCGTTCTCCGGACAGGGTACTAGATTCACCCCTCCACTTT.